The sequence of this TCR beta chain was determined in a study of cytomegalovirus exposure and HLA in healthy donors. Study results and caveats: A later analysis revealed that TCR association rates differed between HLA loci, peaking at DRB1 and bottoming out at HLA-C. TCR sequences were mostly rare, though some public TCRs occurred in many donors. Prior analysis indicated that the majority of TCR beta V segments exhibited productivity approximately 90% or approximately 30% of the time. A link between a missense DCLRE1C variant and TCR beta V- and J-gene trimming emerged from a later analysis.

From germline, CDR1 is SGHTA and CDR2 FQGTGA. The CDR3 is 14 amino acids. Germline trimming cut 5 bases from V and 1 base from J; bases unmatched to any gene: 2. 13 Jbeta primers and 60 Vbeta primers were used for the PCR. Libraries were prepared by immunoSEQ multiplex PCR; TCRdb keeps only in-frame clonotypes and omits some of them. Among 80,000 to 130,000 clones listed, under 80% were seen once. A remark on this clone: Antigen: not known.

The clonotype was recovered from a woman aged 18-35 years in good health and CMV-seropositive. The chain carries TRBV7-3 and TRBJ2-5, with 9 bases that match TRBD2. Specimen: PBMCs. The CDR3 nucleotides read TGTGCCAGCAGCCCGGGACTAGCCCAAGAGACCCAGTACTTC. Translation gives CASSPGLAQETQYF. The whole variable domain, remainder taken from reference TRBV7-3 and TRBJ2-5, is GAGVSQTPSNKVTEKGKYVELRCDPISGHTALYWYRQSLGQGPEFLIYFQGTGAADDSGLPNDRFFAVRPEGSVSTLKIQRTERGDSAVYLCASSPGLAQETQYFGPGTRLLVL.